This T cell receptor beta chain was sequenced for a study of blood T cell repertoires in COVID-19 (TCRdb year 2020). Describing the broader study: The collaborator samples originated in the United States, Italy and Spain and spanned the acute and convalescent phases of COVID-19. The sample metadata nearly always contained a de-identified subject ID, COVID-19 status, age in years and sex. The dataset comprised deeply sampled blood TCRbeta repertoires from subjects exposed to, actively infected with, or recovered from COVID-19. The material from the prospective study consisted of cDNA or gDNA derived from T cells, B-cell-depleted T cells, or PBMCs. Where available, HLA class I and class II types were obtained from metadata supplied by the sample provider rather than from assay-based typing. The samples were drawn from the first 160 participants of the ongoing ImmuneRACE study and from about 1,200 subjects provided by 6 global collaborators. The repertoires were made available in a free public database intended to serve as a resource for research on the immune response to SARS-CoV-2.

In the case of this clone: Its antigen specificity is not known. No quality values exist for individual bases; no much larger clone is one base distant.

The germline V gene (reference sequence) specifies LNHDA as CDR1 and SQIVND as CDR2. The CDR3 measures 15 amino acids from cysteine to phenylalanine. Only the CDR3 DNA stays, 45 bases, in frame from base 1. V is reduced by 5 bases and J by 0 bases, leaving a spacing of 13 bases between them. The immunoSEQ Assay, a bias-controlled multiplex PCR, was used to amplify TCRbeta CDR3 regions from genomic DNA. Regarding the original processing steps: Nucleated cell counts per sample were estimated from amplification of reference gene primers within the assay. To quantify the absolute abundance of each unique TCRbeta CDR3 rearrangement, sequence reads were collapsed and filtered. For each sample, productive Simpson clonality was calculated as the square root of Simpson's diversity index over productive rearrangements. Here the immuneACCESS table is served through TCRdb, limited to in-frame sequences with V and J called. Missing clones are a known gap in these copies; in checked studies unresolved V genes cover under half, and the rest lacks a known reason. The V and J calls and clone size are taken from that table; D and trimming were inferred from the DNA. The sample profile shows fewer than 400,000 clones; around 83% of them were found once. 2.5% to 3% of the sample belongs to the ten largest clones.

Whole blood was collected in K2EDTA tubes by collaborating institutions according to the institutions' own protocols. For TCRbeta analysis, collaborators shipped samples as frozen whole blood, isolated PBMCs, or DNA extracted from either of those sample types. On the study overall, not on this receptor specifically: The amount of clinical and demographic metadata varied by source and participant and was provided uncurated.

This receptor was identified in a man younger than 40 with active or convalescent COVID-19. The chain was built from TRBV19 and TRBJ1-1, with no reliable assignment of the D segment. Material for sequencing was peripheral blood. The CDR3 protein: CASSPNREMNTEAFF. The base sequence is TGTGCCAGTAGTCCTAACCGAGAGATGAACACTGAAGCTTTCTTT.